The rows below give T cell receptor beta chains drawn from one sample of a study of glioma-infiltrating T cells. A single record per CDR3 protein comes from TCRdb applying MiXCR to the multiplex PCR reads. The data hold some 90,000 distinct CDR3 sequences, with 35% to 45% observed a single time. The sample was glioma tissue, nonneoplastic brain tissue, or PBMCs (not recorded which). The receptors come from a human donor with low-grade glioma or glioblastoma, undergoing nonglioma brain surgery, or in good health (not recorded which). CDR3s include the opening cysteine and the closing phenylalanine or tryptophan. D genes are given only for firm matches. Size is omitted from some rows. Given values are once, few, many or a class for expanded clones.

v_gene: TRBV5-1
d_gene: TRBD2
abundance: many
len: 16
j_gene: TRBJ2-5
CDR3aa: CASSPSTSGTQETQYF
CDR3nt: TGCGCCAGCAGCCCGTCGACTAGCGGGACGCAAGAGACCCAGTACTTC

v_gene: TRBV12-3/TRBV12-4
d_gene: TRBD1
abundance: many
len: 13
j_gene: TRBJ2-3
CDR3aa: CASDRVNSDTQYF
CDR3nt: TGTGCCAGCGACAGGGTTAATTCGGATACGCAGTATTTT

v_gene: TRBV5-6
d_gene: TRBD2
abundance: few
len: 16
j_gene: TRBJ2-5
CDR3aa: CASSLLPGLAGQTQYF
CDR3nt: TGTGCCAGCAGCTTGCTACCGGGACTAGCGGGGCAGACCCAGTACTTC

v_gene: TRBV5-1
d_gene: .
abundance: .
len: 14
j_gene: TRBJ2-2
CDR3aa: CPSSSGTNTGELFF
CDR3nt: TGCCCCAGCAGCTCTGGGACAAACACCGGGGAGCTGTTTTTT

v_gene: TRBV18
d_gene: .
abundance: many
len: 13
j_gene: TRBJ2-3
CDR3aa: CASQYRETDTQYF
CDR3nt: TGTGCCAGCCAATACAGGGAAACAGATACGCAGTATTTT

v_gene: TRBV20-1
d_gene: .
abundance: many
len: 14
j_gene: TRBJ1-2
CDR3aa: CSAGDPEGWNGYTF
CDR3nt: TGCAGTGCTGGAGATCCGGAGGGCTGGAATGGCTACACCTTC

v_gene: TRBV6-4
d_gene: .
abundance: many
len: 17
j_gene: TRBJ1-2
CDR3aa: CASSVPSDRRTNYGYTF
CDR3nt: TGTGCCAGCAGTGTCCCCTCGGACAGAAGAACCAACTATGGCTACACCTTC

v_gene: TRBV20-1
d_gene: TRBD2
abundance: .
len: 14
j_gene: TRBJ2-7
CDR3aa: CSDRTSGNYNEQYF
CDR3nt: TGCAGTGATCGGACTAGCGGGAACTACAATGAGCAGTACTTC

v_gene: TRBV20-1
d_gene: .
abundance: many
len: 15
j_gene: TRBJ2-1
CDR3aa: CSARDRIGVDHEQFF
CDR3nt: TGCAGTGCTAGAGACCGAATTGGTGTAGATCATGAGCAGTTCTTC

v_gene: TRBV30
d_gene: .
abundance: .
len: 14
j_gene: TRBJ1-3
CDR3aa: CAWSVPASVNTIYF
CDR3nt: TGTGCCTGGAGTGTACCTGCCAGTGTGAACACCATATATTTT

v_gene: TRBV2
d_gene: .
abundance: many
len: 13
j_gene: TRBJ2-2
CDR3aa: CASSEAHTGELFF
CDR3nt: TGTGCCAGCAGTGAAGCCCACACCGGGGAGCTGTTTTTT

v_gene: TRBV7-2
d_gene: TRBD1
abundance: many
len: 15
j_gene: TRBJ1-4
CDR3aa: CASSLGGGGNEKLFF
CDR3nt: TGTGCCAGCAGCTTAGGAGGGGGCGGAAATGAAAAACTGTTTTTT

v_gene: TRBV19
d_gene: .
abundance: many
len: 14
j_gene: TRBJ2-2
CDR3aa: CASSITGNTGELFF
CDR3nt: TGTGCCAGTAGTATTACAGGAAACACCGGGGAGCTGTTTTTT

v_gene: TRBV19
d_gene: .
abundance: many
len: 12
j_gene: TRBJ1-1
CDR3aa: CASSPRRTEAFF
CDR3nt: TGTGCCAGTAGTCCACGCAGGACTGAAGCTTTCTTT

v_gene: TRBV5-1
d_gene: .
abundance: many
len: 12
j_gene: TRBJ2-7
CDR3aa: CASSFNMDEQYF
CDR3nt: TGCGCCAGCAGCTTTAATATGGACGAGCAGTACTTC

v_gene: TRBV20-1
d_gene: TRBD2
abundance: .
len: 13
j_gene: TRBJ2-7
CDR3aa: CSAPPGGTYEQYF
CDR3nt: TGCAGTGCTCCGCCGGGGGGGACCTACGAGCAGTACTTC

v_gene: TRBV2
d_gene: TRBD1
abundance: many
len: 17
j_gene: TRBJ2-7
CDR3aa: CASSKGQTGLSFYEQYF
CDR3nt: TGTGCCAGCAGTAAAGGTCAGACAGGGCTTAGTTTCTACGAGCAGTACTTC

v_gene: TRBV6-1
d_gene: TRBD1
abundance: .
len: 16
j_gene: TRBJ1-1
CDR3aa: CASRAGQGHMNTEAFF
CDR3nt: TGTGCCAGCAGGGCAGGACAGGGCCACATGAACACTGAAGCTTTCTTT

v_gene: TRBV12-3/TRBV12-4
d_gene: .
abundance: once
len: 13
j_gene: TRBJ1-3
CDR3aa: CASSLGQRNAIYF
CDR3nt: TGTGCCAGCAGTTTAGGTCAGAGAAACGCCATATATTTT

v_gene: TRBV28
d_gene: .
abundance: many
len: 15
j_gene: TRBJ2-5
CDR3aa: CATRGGRGFQETQYF
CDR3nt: TGTGCCACCAGAGGGGGTCGGGGATTCCAAGAGACCCAGTACTTC

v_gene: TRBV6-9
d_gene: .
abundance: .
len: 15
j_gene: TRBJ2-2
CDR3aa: CASSYMGLNTRELFF
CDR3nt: TGTGCCAGCAGTTACATGGGACTTAACACCCGGGAGCTGTTTTTT

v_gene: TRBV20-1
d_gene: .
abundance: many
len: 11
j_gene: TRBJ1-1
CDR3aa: CSVERDTEAFF
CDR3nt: TGCAGTGTTGAACGGGACACTGAAGCTTTCTTT

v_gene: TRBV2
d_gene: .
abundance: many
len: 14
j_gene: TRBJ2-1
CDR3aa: CASTFRLDFNEQFF
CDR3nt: TGTGCCAGCACTTTTCGACTAGACTTCAATGAGCAGTTCTTC

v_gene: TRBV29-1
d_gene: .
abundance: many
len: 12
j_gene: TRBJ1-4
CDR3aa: CSVAGGNEKLFF
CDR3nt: TGCAGCGTGGCGGGGGGTAATGAAAAACTGTTTTTT

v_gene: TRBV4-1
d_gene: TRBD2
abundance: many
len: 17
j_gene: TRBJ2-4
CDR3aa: CASSQESGENSKNIQYF
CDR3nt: TGCGCCAGCAGCCAAGAGAGCGGGGAAAATTCAAAAAACATTCAGTACTTC